This T cell receptor (beta chain) is from a study of cytomegalovirus exposure and HLA in healthy donors (dated by TCRdb to about 2017). Notes on the research overall: According to a later analysis, the 120 or so validation repertoires were produced on the same platform as the approximately 690 repertoires of the first cohort. The study was designed to test whether signatures of past pathogen exposure could be identified by cataloging public T cell receptors. Along with the approximately 650-subject first cohort, a separate validation cohort of more than 90 different subjects was used. To predict cytomegalovirus infection status, the study combined high-throughput TCR immunosequencing, statistical association of individual TCRs with disease status, and machine learning.

Library construction relied on the immunoSEQ multiplex PCR assay. For the original study's pipeline: To diagnose cytomegalovirus status from the catalog of TCR beta chain sequences, a statistical classification framework was built. Held by TCRdb, this immuneACCESS table contains in-frame sequences only and omits some clones. Under half of the omission traces to an unresolved V gene where checked; the cause of the rest is unknown. V and J calls and clone size follow that table, whereas D and trimming were derived from the DNA. The sample contains some 330,000 clones, about nine tenths of them found a single time. Around 0.84% of the sample is taken by the ten largest. Donors formed part of the validation cohort, which comprised 95 to 150 subjects and was distinct from the first cohort of 666 subjects. A remark on this clone: Its antigen remains undetermined. Base qualities are not provided; no much larger clone lies one nucleotide away.

The germline V gene sets CDR1 to SNHLY and CDR2 to FYNNEI. The CDR3 sequence holds 15 residues, the cysteine and phenylalanine included. Only the CDR3 DNA is retained, 45 bases long and in frame from the first base. V loses 5 bases, J loses 4 bases, and the germline ends lie 18 bases apart. Beyond this particular receptor, the publication reports: A later analysis lacked HLA typing for the validation cohort, so it scored co-occurrence in that cohort across all 110 or so repertoires. The classifier was reported to diagnose cytomegalovirus status with high specificity and sensitivity in both the original and validation cohorts. A few of the identified cytomegalovirus-associated TCR beta chains were confirmed in vitro to be specific for cytomegalovirus antigens. Most TCR sequences were observed very rarely across donors, whereas some public TCRs were present in many individuals. According to the authors, the approach could potentially be generalized to other disease states and immunological phenotypes. A later analysis found that TCRs clustered in the first cohort also tended to co-occur in the 120 or so validation repertoires, with 94% of cluster scores above 0. The study gave a list of over 150 TCR beta chains associated with cytomegalovirus.

The sequenced sample was PBMCs. Recombination linked TRBV2 to TRBJ2-7; the best D guess is TRBD1, with 6 bases matching. The sequence derives from a woman younger than 30 in good health and CMV-seronegative. The encoded CDR3 is CASSPLQGPSYEQYF. DNA sequence: TGTGCCAGCAGTCCCTTGCAGGGGCCCTCTTACGAGCAGTACTTC. Here the CDR3 is joined to the reference TRBV2 and TRBJ2-7 genes, and the full variable domain is: EPEVTQTPSHQVTQMGQEVILRCVPISNHLYFYWYRQILGQKVEFLVSFYNNEISEKSEIFDDQFSVERPDGSNFTLKIRSTKLEDSAMYFCASSPLQGPSYEQYFGPGTRLTVT.